Here is one TCR beta chain with its context. The data belong to a study of blood T cell repertoires in COVID-19. Turning to the study itself: Samples of COVID-19 (acute and convalescent) were obtained from the United States, Italy and Spain. T cells, B-cell-depleted T cells, or PBMCs supplied cDNA or gDNA.

Participants were aged roughly 18 to 89 years from approximately 24 US areas. The recovered donors of Cohort 3 showed two negative PCRs, clearance, or symptom resolution. Sequencing used immunoSEQ multiplex PCR; TCRdb keeps in-frame clones, though not all of them. The data show fewer than 300,000 clones, around 85% seen once. The V gene's germline CDR1 is MNHEY and CDR2 SVGAGI. This CDR3 spans 14 amino acids. The V gene end was trimmed by 6 bases and the J gene end by 8 bases; junction bases not matched to a gene: 8. The chain recombines TRBV6-5 with TRBJ2-4; 9 nucleotides agree with TRBD2. The clonotype comes from a woman in her forties or fifties who had recovered from COVID-19. Sequenced sample: PBMCs or T cells enriched from blood (not recorded which). The CDR3 is CASRLGLARDIQYF. The CDR3 DNA sequence: TGTGCCAGCAGACTCGGACTAGCGAGGGACATTCAGTACTTC.